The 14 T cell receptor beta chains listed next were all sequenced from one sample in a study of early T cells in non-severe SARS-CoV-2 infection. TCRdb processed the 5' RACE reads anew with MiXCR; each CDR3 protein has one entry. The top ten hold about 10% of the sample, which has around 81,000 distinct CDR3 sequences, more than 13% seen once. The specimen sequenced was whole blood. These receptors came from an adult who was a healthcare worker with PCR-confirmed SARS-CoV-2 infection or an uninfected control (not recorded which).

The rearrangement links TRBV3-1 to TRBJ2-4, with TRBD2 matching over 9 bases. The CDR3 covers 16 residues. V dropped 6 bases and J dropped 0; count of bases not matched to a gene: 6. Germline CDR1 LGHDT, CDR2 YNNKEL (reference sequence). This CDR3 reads CASSLSGGLAKNIQYF. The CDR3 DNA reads TGTGCCAGCAGTCTTAGCGGGGGCCTAGCCAAAAACATTCAGTACTTC.

The CDR3 nucleotides read TGTGCCAGCAGACCCGAAAGCTCTGGGGCCAACGTCCTGACTTTC. This sequence encodes CASRPESSGANVLTF. This chain links TRBV6-6 with TRBJ2-6; no clear D gene. Germline lookup yields CDR1 MNHNY and CDR2 SVGAGI (reference sequence). The CDR3 spans 15 residues. V lost 6 bases, J lost 0 bases, and 9 bases lay in between.

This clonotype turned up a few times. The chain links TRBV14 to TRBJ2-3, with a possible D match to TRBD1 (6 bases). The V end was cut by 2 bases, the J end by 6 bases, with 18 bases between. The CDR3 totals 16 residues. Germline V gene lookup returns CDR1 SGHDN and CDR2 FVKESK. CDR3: CASSQIDRSLVDTQYF. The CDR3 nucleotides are TGTGCCAGCAGCCAAATAGACAGGAGCTTAGTGGATACGCAGTATTTT.

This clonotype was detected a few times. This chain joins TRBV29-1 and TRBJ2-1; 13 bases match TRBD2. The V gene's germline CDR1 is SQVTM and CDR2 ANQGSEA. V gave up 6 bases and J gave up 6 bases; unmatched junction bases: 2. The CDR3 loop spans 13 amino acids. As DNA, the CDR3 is TGCAGCGTAACTAGCGGGGGGGCCAATGAGCAGTTCTTC. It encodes CSVTSGGANEQFF.

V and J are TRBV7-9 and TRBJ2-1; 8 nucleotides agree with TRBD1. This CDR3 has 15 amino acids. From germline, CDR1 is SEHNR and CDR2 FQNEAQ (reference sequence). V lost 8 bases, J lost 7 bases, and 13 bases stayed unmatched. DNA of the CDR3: TGTGCCAGCTGCCAGGGACAGGCGTTCTGGAATGAGCAGTTCTTC. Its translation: CASCQGQAFWNEQFF.

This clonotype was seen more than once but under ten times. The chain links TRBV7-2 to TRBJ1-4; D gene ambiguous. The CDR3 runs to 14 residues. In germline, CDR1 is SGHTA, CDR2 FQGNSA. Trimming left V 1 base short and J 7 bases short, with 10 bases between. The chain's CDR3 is CASSLEGQPEKLFF. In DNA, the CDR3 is TGTGCCAGCAGCTTAGAGGGCCAGCCTGAAAAACTGTTTTTT.

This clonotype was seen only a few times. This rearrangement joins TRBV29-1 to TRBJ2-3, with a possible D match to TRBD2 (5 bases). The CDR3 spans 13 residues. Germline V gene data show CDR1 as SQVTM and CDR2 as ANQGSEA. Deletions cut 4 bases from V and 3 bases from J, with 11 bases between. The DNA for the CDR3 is TGCAGCGTTGGGCGGAGGACTACAGATACGCAGTATTTT. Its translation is CSVGRRTTDTQYF.

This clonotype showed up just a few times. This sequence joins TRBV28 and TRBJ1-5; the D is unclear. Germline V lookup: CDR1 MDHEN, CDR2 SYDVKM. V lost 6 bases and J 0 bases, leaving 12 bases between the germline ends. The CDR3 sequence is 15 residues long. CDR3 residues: CASSPGGNSNQPQHF. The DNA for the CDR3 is TGTGCCAGCAGCCCCGGAGGGAATAGCAATCAGCCCCAGCATTTT.

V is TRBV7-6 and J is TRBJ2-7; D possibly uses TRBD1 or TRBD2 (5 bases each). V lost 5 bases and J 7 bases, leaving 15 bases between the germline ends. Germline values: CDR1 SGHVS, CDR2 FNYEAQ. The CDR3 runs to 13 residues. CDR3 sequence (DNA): TGTGCCAGCAGCCCTGGGGACCTTCGGGAGCAGTACTTC. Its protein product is CASSPGDLREQYF.

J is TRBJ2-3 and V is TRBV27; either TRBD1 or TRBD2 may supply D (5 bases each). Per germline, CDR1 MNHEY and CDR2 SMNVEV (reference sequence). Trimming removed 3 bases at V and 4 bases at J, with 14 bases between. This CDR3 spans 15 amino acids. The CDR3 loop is CASSFGAGGADTQYF. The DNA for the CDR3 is TGTGCCAGCAGTTTTGGGGCCGGAGGCGCAGATACGCAGTATTTT.

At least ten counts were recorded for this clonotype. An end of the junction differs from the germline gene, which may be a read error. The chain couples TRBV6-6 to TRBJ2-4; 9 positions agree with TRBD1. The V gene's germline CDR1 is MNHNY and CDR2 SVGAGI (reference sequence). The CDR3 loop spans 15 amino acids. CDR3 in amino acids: CASSPTTGGKDIQYF. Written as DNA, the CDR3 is TGTGCCAGCAGCCCCACTACAGGGGGCAAAGACATTCAGTACTTC.

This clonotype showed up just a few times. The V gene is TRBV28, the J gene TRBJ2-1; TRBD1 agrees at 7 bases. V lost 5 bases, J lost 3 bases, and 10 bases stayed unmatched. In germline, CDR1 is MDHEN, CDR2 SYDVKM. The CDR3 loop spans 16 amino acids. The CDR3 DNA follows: TGTGCCAGCAGTCCCGGACAGGTTGGGGGCTACAATGAGCAGTTCTTC. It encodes CASSPGQVGGYNEQFF.

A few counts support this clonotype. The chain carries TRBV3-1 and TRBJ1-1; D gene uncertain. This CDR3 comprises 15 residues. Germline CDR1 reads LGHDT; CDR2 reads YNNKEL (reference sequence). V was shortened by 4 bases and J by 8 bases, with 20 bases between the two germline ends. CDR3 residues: CASSPPRSGIPEAFF. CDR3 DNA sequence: TGTGCCAGCAGCCCCCCGAGGAGCGGGATTCCCGAAGCTTTCTTT.

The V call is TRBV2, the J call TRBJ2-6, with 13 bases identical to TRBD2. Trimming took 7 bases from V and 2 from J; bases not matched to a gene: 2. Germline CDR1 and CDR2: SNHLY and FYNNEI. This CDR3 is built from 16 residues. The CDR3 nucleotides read TGTGCCAGCAAACTAGCGGGGGGGCCTGGGGCCAACGTCCTGACTTTC. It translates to CASKLAGGPGANVLTF.